This T cell receptor beta chain was captured by sequencing in a study of blood T cells in healthy people across ages. Each of the donors had 8 to 10 milliliters of peripheral blood drawn into EDTA-treated Vacutainer tubes. It was with a sample-barcoded 5' primer and a J-beta primer mix that a second PCR of about 6 to 12 cycles was run. TCRdb ran MiXCR on the 5' RACE reads and lists one entry per CDR3 protein. This table has 700,000 to 950,000 distinct CDR3 sequences, nearly 60% appearing once. For this clonotype: The antigen remains undetermined.

Trimming removed 8 bases from V and 2 bases from J, with 10 bases in between. The length of the CDR3 is 14 residues. Germline CDR1 LNHDA, CDR2 SQIVND (reference sequence). General study points: Unknown donor CMV status possibly confounded expanded clonotype changes. Per million T cells, the diversity of TCR beta decreased roughly linearly as age advanced. Researchers judged that diversity estimates from one million T cells fell short of true values.

Source material: blood. The chain has TRBV19 and TRBJ2-6; possible D gene TRBD2, 5 bases. The receptor was isolated from a man between 25 and 39 years old in good health. The CDR3 sequence: CASLLRAGANVLTF. The CDR3 DNA sequence: TGTGCCAGTTTATTGAGGGCTGGGGCCAACGTCCTGACTTTC.